This T cell receptor beta chain was found in a study of molecular identifiers for immune sequencing clone quantification. This clonotype has a handful of counts. A single record per CDR3 protein comes from TCRdb applying MiXCR to the PCR reads. The sample records over 600,000 distinct CDR3 sequences, 15% to 20% being singletons. Trimming left V 2 bases short and J 1 base short, with 8 bases between. The CDR3 is 15 amino acids. Germline-derived CDR1 and CDR2 are MNHEY and SMNVEV (reference sequence). The TCR comes from a human donor in good health. Some libraries in this study had Jurkat cell RNA spiked in. The chain joins TRBV27 to TRBJ2-2; D remains unclear. Sequences were obtained from naive CD8+ T cells from blood, with Jurkat cell RNA spiked in. Subset here: FACS-sorted CD8+CD4-CCR7+CD45RA+ naive T cells. The CDR3 DNA reads TGTGCCAGCAGTTTACTCTCCTGGAACACCGGGGAGCTGTTTTTT. Protein product: CASSLLSWNTGELFF.